This T cell receptor beta chain appears in the sequencing data of a study of radiation and T cells in renal cell carcinoma (TCRdb year 2020). Background on the whole study: A total of 50 to 60 samples underwent TCR beta sequencing, made up of approximately 26 tumors and roughly 27 peripheral blood samples. Across all 55 or so samples, 4,016,671 unique CDR3 nucleotide sequences encoding about 2.7 million unique CDR3 amino acid sequences were identified. Points the paper makes about the study in general: In blood, the top tumor clonotypes increased between baseline and 2 weeks post-radiation and then shrank by 4 weeks, which suggests that tumor-resident clones expanded only transiently. The single-armed trial design could not address effects of radiation dose or scheduling on the TCR repertoire. Irradiated tumors contained more dominant CDR3 motifs, and these motifs occupied a larger share of the repertoire than in control tumors. Because no pretreatment tumor biopsies were available, whether clonotypes were present in the tumor at baseline could not be determined. Only small tumor regions of about 1 g were available, so intratumoral heterogeneity was not captured. Compared with controls, irradiated tumors had higher TCR clonality, as the top 100 clonotypes made up an average of about 50% of the repertoire, versus approximately 45% in nephrectomy-only tumors.

A word on this clone: Its antigen target is currently unknown. One base away there is no much larger clone; base qualities are not given.

The immunoSEQ kit was used, according to the manufacturer's recommendations, to generate TCR beta libraries from genomic DNA. To prepare libraries, a first multiplex PCR with proprietary primers was run, followed by a second PCR that added unique barcodes, and a bead cleanup was done after each round. Each sample batch included a kit-provided positive control reaction and a negative control reaction. The final libraries underwent checking on an Agilent 4200 TapeStation D1000 ScreenTape, volumetric pooling, and quantification by qPCR. An Illumina NextSeq500 fitted with a MidOutput 150-cycle cartridge performed the sequencing, running 156 Read1 cycles and 15 Index1 cycles with the kit's custom primers. The pooled library was loaded at about 1 pM with approximately 18% PhiX control spiked in. In the original analysis: Vendor-processed data were analyzed in R, with a clonotype defined as all T cells sharing the same CDR3 nucleotide sequence. In the clone abundance analyses, frequencies were normalized to the 10,000 most abundant clones in each sample. Before analysis, public T cell clones were removed, and these numbered fewer than five per sample on average. The dominant motif analysis was done with ImmunoMap using the PAM10 matrix, a gap penalty of 30, and a homology threshold of 0.3, and motifs with a cumulative frequency of at least 0.01 were considered dominant. A difference in abundance of at least 32-fold between compartments was used to define tumor-enriched and baseline blood-enriched clonotypes. Similarity between tumor and blood repertoires was quantified using the Baroni-Urbani and Buser coefficient, and groups were compared with two-tailed Wilcoxon tests in R. TCRdb provides this immuneACCESS table in a form limited to in-frame rearrangements. Some clones are lacking; in checked studies, under half of them reflect an unresolved V gene, and why the rest are absent is not known. V and J calls and clone size are given by that table; D and trimming were obtained from the DNA. This sample holds about 24,000 clones; 47% were observed only once. About a sixth of the sample is in the top ten clones.

Including the terminal cysteine and phenylalanine, the CDR3 comprises 12 residues. Kept here is only the CDR3 DNA, which spans 36 bases and is read in frame from base 1. The sample's time point label, in plain terms: tumor resected at nephrectomy. Interpreted using the paper, the treatment or condition label stands for: 15 Gy SBRT to primary tumor, nephrectomy 4 weeks later. Samples were obtained from a clinical trial, in which 15 Gy stereotactic body radiation therapy was delivered to primary renal cell carcinomas and nephrectomy was performed 4 weeks later. Every patient had renal cell carcinoma of clear cell pathology. Tumors were dissociated mechanically, digested with collagenase/hyaluronidase at 37 degrees C, processed in gentleMACS C tubes, and stored in liquid nitrogen. Genomic DNA for TCR sequencing was prepared using the QIAamp DNA Blood Mini Kit (Qiagen). Samples were included in the analyses only if all quality control checks were passed.

Sequenced here: tumor tissue, sampled from a patient whose treatment included radiotherapy and nephrectomy. Recombination linked TRBV21-1 to TRBJ2-7; the table calls TRBD1, which could not be checked here. TRBV21-1 is designated a pseudogene. This clonotype was sampled from a woman aged 45 to 65 with renal cell carcinoma. In nucleotides, the sequence is TGTGCCAGCAGGTTTAAGGGGGACGAGCAGTACTTC. Translated, this gives CASRFKGDEQYF.